This T cell receptor beta chain was recorded in a study of cytomegalovirus exposure and HLA in healthy donors. Overall study: Drawn from HLA-typed donors, about 82 million unique TCRs were held in an early data release. Notes on the study in general: Donors were assumed by presence/absence analyses to have roughly uniform sequencing depth. Follow-up analysis found HLA locus-dependent TCR association rates, highest for DRB1 and lowest for HLA-C.

A word on this clone: Its antigen is not known.

The V segment lost 0 bases and the J segment 11 bases; nucleotides outside the gene matches: 6. Germline V gene lookup returns CDR1 MNHEY and CDR2 SVGAGI. This CDR3 region has 14 residues. The PCR employed 60 Vbeta primers together with 13 Jbeta primers. The repertoire was sequenced with immunoSEQ multiplex PCR; TCRdb's copy has only in-frame clones and lacks some. Among around 130,000 clones listed, around 79% were seen once. V and J are TRBV6-5 and TRBJ2-5; 10 bases line up with TRBD2. The sequence derives from a woman between 40 and 50 years old in good health and CMV-seropositive. Sequencing was performed on PBMCs. The CDR3 DNA follows: TGTGCCAGCAGTTACTCGACCAGCGGGAGGGAGCAGTACTTC. Its translation: CASSYSTSGREQYF.